This is a list of T cell receptor beta chains from one sample in a study of cytomegalovirus exposure and HLA in healthy donors. Assay: immunoSEQ multiplex PCR; the TCRdb copy retains only in-frame clones and omits some. This sample's clone table lists around 50,000 clones. The sample consisted of PBMCs. The receptors were sampled from a woman between 25 and 40 years old in good health and CMV-seropositive. The CDR3 runs from the conserved cysteine through the conserved F or W. The D gene is left open where the match is weak.

v_call	j_call	cdr3_length	d_call	cdr3_nt	cdr3_aa
TRBV30	TRBJ2-3	15	TRBD2	TGTGCCTGGAGTGTACTCAGCGGGGGCACAGATACGCAGTATTTT	CAWSVLSGGTDTQYF
TRBV20-1	TRBJ2-1	11	NA	TGCAGTGCTAGCGGGTTGGATGAGCAGTTCTTC	CSASGLDEQFF
TRBV9	TRBJ2-7	14	NA	TGTGCCAGCAGCGTATTGGGGGGTGCCTACGAGCAGTACTTC	CASSVLGGAYEQYF
TRBV7-9	TRBJ1-2	15	TRBD1	TGTGCCAGCAGACCTGGGGACAGAGCTAACTATGGCTACACCTTC	CASRPGDRANYGYTF
TRBV2	TRBJ2-5	16	TRBD2	TGTGCCAGCAGTGAAAGCGGGGGGTCCTACGGGGAGACCCAGTACTTC	CASSESGGSYGETQYF
TRBV2	TRBJ1-5	14	NA	TGTGCCAGCAGTGAAGGCGGGGGCGGTCAGCCCCAGCATTTT	CASSEGGGGQPQHF
TRBV6-7	TRBJ2-7	15	TRBD2	TGTGCCAGCAGTTACTCAGGCGGGAGGGCCTACGAGCAGTACTTC	CASSYSGGRAYEQYF
TRBV5-6	TRBJ1-2	12	NA	TGTGCCAGCAGCGGGGGGGGCGTCGGCTACACCTTC	CASSGGGVGYTF
TRBV4-1	TRBJ2-5	15	NA	TGCGCCAGCAGGCGAACAGGGTCGGGGGGAGAGACCCAGTACTTC	CASRRTGSGGETQYF
TRBV4-1	TRBJ2-7	14	TRBD2	TGCGCCAGCAGCCAGGATAGCGGGAGGTACGAGCAGTACTTC	CASSQDSGRYEQYF
TRBV5-1	TRBJ1-1	14	NA	TGCGCCAGCAGCTCCGGAGGGGGGGTGCTTGAAGCTTTCTTT	CASSSGGGVLEAFF
TRBV4-1	TRBJ1-2	16	NA	TGCGCCAGCAGCCAAGGATCCATCGCTGATCTTCGGGGCTACACCTTC	CASSQGSIADLRGYTF
TRBV5-6	TRBJ2-3	18	TRBD2	TGTGCCAGCAGCTCGGGGCTAGCGGGAGCTTTGGGCACAGATACGCAGTATTTT	CASSSGLAGALGTDTQYF
TRBV30	TRBJ2-5	13	NA	TGTGCCTGGAGTGGGACAGAATATGAGACCCAGTACTTC	CAWSGTEYETQYF
TRBV6-1	TRBJ1-5	14	NA	TGTGCCGGACGGACAGACGTCGGCAATCAGCCCCAGCATTTT	CAGRTDVGNQPQHF
TRBV7-7	TRBJ2-7	14	TRBD1	TGTGCTAGCAGCTTAGAAACAGGGGCCTACGAGCAGTACTTC	CASSLETGAYEQYF
TRBV7-9	TRBJ1-3	16	NA	TGTGCCAGCAGCTCTGTGGTGGGGGAGGCTGGAAACACCATATATTTT	CASSSVVGEAGNTIYF
TRBV7-3	TRBJ2-3	17	TRBD2	TGTGCCAGCAGCTTAAGGTCGGGAGGGCCTTCGAGTAATACGCAGTATTTT	CASSLRSGGPSSNTQYF
TRBV30	TRBJ2-1	15	TRBD2	TGTGCCTGGAGTTCTCTAGCGGGTTTTAGCAATGAGCAGTTCTTC	CAWSSLAGFSNEQFF
TRBV29-1	TRBJ2-7	14	TRBD2	TGCAGCGTGGGGACTAGCGGGAGAGGTGGCGAGCAGTACTTC	CSVGTSGRGGEQYF
TRBV7-9	TRBJ2-1	11	NA	TGTGCCAGCAGCCCCCTAGGTGAGCAGTTCTTC	CASSPLGEQFF
TRBV6-1	TRBJ1-4	15	TRBD1	TGTGCCAGCAGTTGGCAGGGGGGAGTCGATGAAAAACTGTTTTTT	CASSWQGGVDEKLFF
TRBV30	TRBJ1-6	16	NA	TGTGCCTGGAGCCCCCCTAGGGCAGGGTCTAATTCACCCCTCCACTTT	CAWSPPRAGSNSPLHF
TRBV6-6	TRBJ1-1	12	NA	TGTGCCAGCAGTTTCCAAACGGCTGAAGCTTTCTTT	CASSFQTAEAFF
TRBV4-2	TRBJ2-3	16	TRBD2	TGTGCCAGCAGTCTTATAGCGGGGGCCCCGGGAGATACGCAGTATTTT	CASSLIAGAPGDTQYF
TRBV7-9	TRBJ1-3	16	NA	TGTGCCAGCAGCCTCACGACAGGAGGCTCTGGAAACACCATATATTTT	CASSLTTGGSGNTIYF
TRBV27	TRBJ2-2	13	NA	TGTGCCAGCAGTTTCCGGGGAACCGGGGAGCTGTTTTTT	CASSFRGTGELFF
TRBV15	TRBJ2-2	15	TRBD2	TGTGCCACCAGCAGAGCACTAGCGTCCACCGGGGAGCTGTTTTTT	CATSRALASTGELFF
TRBV28	TRBJ2-2	16	TRBD1	TGTGCCAGCAGTTCCCCTCAGGGGCAGGGGGACGGGGAGCTGTTTTTT	CASSSPQGQGDGELFF
TRBV19	TRBJ2-3	15	NA	TGTGCCAGTAGTCCTCCAGGCACCAGCACAGATACGCAGTATTTT	CASSPPGTSTDTQYF
TRBV10-1	TRBJ2-7	14	NA	TGCGCCAGCAGCCGGGACACGCGCTCCTACGAGCAGTACTTC	CASSRDTRSYEQYF
TRBV6-5	TRBJ1-1	14	NA	TGTGCCAGCAGTTACTTGGGGGCTCGCACTGAAGCTTTCTTT	CASSYLGARTEAFF
TRBV6-1	TRBJ1-6	15	NA	TGTGCCAGCAGTGCCGTGGGGGGGGGCGAGTCACCCCTCCACTTT	CASSAVGGGESPLHF
TRBV6-1	TRBJ1-6	17	NA	TGTGCCAGCAGTGAGGGTGGAGGGAGCTCCTATAATTCACCCCTCCACTTT	CASSEGGGSSYNSPLHF
TRBV15	TRBJ1-4	14	TRBD1	TGTGCCACTGGGCCTAGGGGGCGCGATGAAAAACTGTTTTTT	CATGPRGRDEKLFF
TRBV28	TRBJ2-3	15	TRBD2	TGTGCCAGCAGCCGGTGGCGGGAGCACGAAGATACGCAGTATTTT	CASSRWREHEDTQYF
TRBV7-9	TRBJ2-3	18	TRBD2	TGTGCCAGCAGCAGCACCCTTCTAGCGGGGGGGAGCACAGATACGCAGTATTTT	CASSSTLLAGGSTDTQYF
TRBV6-5	TRBJ1-2	13	NA	TGTGCCAGCAGTTACGGCATGACAGATTTCCACACCTTC	CASSYGMTDFHTF
TRBV30	TRBJ1-1	14	NA	TGTGCCTGGAAGTACGGCAGGGGAAGCACTGAAGCTTTCTTT	CAWKYGRGSTEAFF
TRBV29-1	TRBJ1-5	14	NA	TGCAGCGTTAGACTCAGGGGATTAGATCAGCCCCAGCATTTT	CSVRLRGLDQPQHF
TRBV7-9	TRBJ2-7	11	NA	TGTGCCAGCAGCCTCCGTTCCGAGCAGTACTTC	CASSLRSEQYF
TRBV5-1	TRBJ2-7	16	TRBD2	TGCGCCAGCAGCTTGGTAGGCGGGGGGCCCTTCTACGAGCAGTACTTC	CASSLVGGGPFYEQYF
TRBV2	TRBJ1-1	16	TRBD1	TGTGCCAGCAGTGAAGGTCTTGTGGGGGCAGGGGGTGAAGCTTTCTTT	CASSEGLVGAGGEAFF
TRBV30	TRBJ1-1	13	NA	TGTGCCTGGAGTCTCAGGCGGGGGACTGAAGCTTTCTTT	CAWSLRRGTEAFF
TRBV30	TRBJ1-3	13	NA	TGTGCCTGGAGTTCAGGGTCCGGAAACACCATATATTTT	CAWSSGSGNTIYF
TRBV4-1	TRBJ2-2	18	TRBD2	TGCGCCAGCAGCCAAGGGGCTAGCGGGAGCTTCGACACCGGGGAGCTGTTTTTT	CASSQGASGSFDTGELFF
TRBV11-3	TRBJ2-3	16	TRBD2	TGTGCCAGCAGCTCCACTAGCGGGAGCTACACAGATACGCAGTATTTT	CASSSTSGSYTDTQYF
TRBV7-3	TRBJ1-2	13	NA	TGTGCCAGCAGCCTAGGAATCGGCTATGGCTACACCTTC	CASSLGIGYGYTF
TRBV5-1	TRBJ2-3	13	NA	TGCGCCAGCAGCTTGAACAGGGCCGATACGCAGTATTTT	CASSLNRADTQYF